This T cell receptor beta chain was captured in a study of PD-1 blockade in classical Hodgkin lymphoma. For the study at large: Patients had nivolumab dosed at 3 mg/kg, delivered intravenously every 2 weeks.

For this clone: Its antigen is not known.

Overall study results and limits: While CD8+ TCR diversity did not rise significantly by C4D1, CD4+ TCR diversity did. Among the patients, those starting nivolumab under 1 year after ASCT were excluded.

Relapses following autologous stem cell transplantation were seen in all patients, with brentuximab vedotin exposure varying. Through magnetic negative selection, CD8+ T cells were separated from PBMCs that had been thawed. Each best response was a complete response, a partial response or progressive disease. TCRdb's copy holds only in-frame clones and misses some; the assay was immunoSEQ multiplex PCR. The table shows roughly 28,000 clones, with 88% occurring only once. Germline values: CDR1 SEHNR, CDR2 FQNEAQ (reference sequence). Trimming took off 2 bases at V and 0 bases at J, with 10 bases between the two ends. The CDR3 has 15 residues.

The source was CD8+ T cells from blood, collected at baseline. The chain joins TRBV7-9 to TRBJ1-2; D remains ambiguous. This sequence originates from a human donor with classical Hodgkin lymphoma. The CDR3 nucleotides are TGTGCCAGCAGCTTAAGCCACCGCACTAACTATGGCTACACCTTC. It codes for CASSLSHRTNYGYTF.